This T cell receptor (beta chain) was sequenced in a study of blood T cell repertoires in COVID-19. This CDR3 is built from 11 residues. Germline CDR1 and CDR2: DFQATT and SNEGSKA (reference sequence). The V end lost 5 bases, the J end lost 11 bases, and 15 bases lay between the germline ends. Only in-frame clones appear in the TCRdb table, and some are missing; sequencing was by immunoSEQ multiplex PCR. In the table there are some 170,000 clones, more than 85% of which are singletons. The sample taken for sequencing was peripheral blood. The source is a woman between 55 and 75 years old with COVID-19, enrolled during active disease. V is TRBV20-1 and J is TRBJ1-1, with unresolved D. The CDR3: CSAPRGVRAFF. The CDR3 DNA is TGCAGTGCTCCCCGCGGGGTGAGGGCTTTCTTT.